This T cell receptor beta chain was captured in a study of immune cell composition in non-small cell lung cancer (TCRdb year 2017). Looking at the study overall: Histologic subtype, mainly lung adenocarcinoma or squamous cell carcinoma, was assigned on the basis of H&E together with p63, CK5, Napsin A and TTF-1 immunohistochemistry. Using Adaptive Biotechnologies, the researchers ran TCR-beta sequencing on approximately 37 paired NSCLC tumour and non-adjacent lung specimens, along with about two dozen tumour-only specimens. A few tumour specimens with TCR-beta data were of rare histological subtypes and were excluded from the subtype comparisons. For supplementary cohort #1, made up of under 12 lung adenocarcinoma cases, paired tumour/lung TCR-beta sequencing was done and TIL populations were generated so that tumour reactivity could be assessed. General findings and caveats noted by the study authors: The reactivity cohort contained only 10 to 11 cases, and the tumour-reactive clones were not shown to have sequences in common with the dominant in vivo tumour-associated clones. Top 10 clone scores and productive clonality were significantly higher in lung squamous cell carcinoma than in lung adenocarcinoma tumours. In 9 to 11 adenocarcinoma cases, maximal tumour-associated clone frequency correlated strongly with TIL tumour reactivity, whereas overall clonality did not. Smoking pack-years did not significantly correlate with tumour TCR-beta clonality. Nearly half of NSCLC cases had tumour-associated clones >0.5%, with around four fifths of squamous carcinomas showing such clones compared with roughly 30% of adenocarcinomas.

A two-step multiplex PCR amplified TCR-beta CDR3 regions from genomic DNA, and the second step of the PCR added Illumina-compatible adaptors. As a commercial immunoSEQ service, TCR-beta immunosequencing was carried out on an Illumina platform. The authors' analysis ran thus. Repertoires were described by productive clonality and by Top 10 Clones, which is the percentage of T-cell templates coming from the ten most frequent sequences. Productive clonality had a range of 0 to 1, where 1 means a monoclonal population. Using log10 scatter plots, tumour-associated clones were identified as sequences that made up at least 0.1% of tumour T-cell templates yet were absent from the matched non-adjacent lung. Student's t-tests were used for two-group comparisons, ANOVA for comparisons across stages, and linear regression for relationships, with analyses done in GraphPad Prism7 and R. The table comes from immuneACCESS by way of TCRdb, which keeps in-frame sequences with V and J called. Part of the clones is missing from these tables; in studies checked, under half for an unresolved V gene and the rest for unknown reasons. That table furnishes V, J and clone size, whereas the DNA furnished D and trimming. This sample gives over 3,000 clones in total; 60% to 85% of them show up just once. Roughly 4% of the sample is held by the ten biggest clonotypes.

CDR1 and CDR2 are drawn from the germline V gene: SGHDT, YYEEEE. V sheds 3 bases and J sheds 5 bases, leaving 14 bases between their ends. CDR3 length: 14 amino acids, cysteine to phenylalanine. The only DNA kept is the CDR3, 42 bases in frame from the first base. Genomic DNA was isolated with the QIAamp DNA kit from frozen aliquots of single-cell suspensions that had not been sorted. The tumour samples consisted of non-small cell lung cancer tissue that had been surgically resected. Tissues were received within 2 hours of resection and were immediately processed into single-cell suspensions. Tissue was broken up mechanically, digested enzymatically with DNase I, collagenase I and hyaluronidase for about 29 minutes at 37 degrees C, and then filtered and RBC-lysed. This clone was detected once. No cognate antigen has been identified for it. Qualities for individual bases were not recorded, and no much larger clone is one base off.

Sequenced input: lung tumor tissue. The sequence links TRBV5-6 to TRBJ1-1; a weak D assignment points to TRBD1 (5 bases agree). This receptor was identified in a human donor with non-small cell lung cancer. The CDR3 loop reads CASSSGPGRTEAFF. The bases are TGTGCCAGCAGCTCGGGGCCGGGGAGGACTGAAGCTTTCTTT.